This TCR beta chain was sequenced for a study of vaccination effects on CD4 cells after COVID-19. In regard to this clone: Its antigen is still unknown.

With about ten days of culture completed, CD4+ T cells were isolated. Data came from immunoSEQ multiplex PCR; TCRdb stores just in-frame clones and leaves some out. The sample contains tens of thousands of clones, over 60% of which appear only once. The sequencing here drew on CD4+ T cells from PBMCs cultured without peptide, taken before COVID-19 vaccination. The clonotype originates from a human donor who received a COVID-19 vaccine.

CDR3 amino acids: CATSESRVGGQPQHF. The CDR3 DNA reads as TGTGCCACCAGTGAAAGCAGGGTTGGCGGTCAGCCCCAGCATTTT. The rearrangement uses TRBV24-1 and TRBJ1-5, with D possibly matching TRBD1 (5 bases). The CDR3 sequence is 15 residues long. Germline-derived CDR1 and CDR2 are KGHDR and SFDVKD. V lost 4 bases to trimming and J lost 6 bases, with 15 bases between them.